The 22 T cell receptor beta chains presented below share a single source sample, sequenced in a study of control samples from healthy donors and cancer patients. Produced via immunoSEQ multiplex PCR; TCRdb's table is partial and in-frame only. The sample shows 150,000 to 200,000 clones, roughly 90% of them seen only once. Sequenced: blood. All receptors come from a young man in good health.

The chain couples TRBV19 to TRBJ2-3; the D gene is possibly TRBD2 (6 bases). Trimming took off 3 bases at V and 9 bases at J, with 13 bases between the two ends. Germline lookup yields CDR1 LNHDA and CDR2 SQIVND (reference sequence). This CDR3 has 13 residues. The CDR3 nucleotides are TGTGCCAGTAGTATTCGGGAGACCAAGACGCAGTATTTT. Amino acids: CASSIRETKTQYF.

The DNA of the CDR3 is TGTGCCAGCAGCCACCCTAGCGGGAGTCTTAATGAGCAGTTCTTC. This encodes CASSHPSGSLNEQFF. The genes are TRBV7-9 and TRBJ2-1; 10 bases line up with TRBD2. In germline, CDR1 is SEHNR, CDR2 FQNEAQ (reference sequence). This CDR3 comprises 15 residues. With V trimmed by 5 bases and J by 7 bases, 8 bases remained unmatched. Combining the CDR3 with reference TRBV7-9 and TRBJ2-1 gives the whole variable domain DTGVSQNPRHKITKRGQNVTFRCDPISEHNRLYWYRQTLGQGPEFLTYFQNEAQLEKSRLLSDRFSAERPKGSFSTLEIQRTEQGDSAMYLCASSHPSGSLNEQFFGPGTRLTVL.

This chain uses TRBV7-2 with TRBJ1-4, with D unclear. This CDR3 region has 15 residues. V was clipped by 1 base and J by 10 bases, with 16 bases between them. Germline V CDR1 and CDR2: SGHTA, FQGNSA. In DNA, the CDR3 is TGTGCCAGCAGCTTAGGGTCCTGGTATAACGGAAAACTGTTTTTT. Its translation is CASSLGSWYNGKLFF.

The rearrangement joins TRBV14 to TRBJ2-2; maybe TRBD1 (6 bases). Germline lookup yields CDR1 SGHDN and CDR2 FVKESK. V was clipped by 4 bases and J by 1 base, with 7 bases between them. This CDR3 is built from 14 residues. The CDR3 coding sequence is TGTGCCAGCAGCCGCAGGGGGAACACCGGGGAGCTGTTTTTT. The encoded protein is CASSRRGNTGELFF.

This rearrangement joins TRBV6-2 or TRBV6-3 to TRBJ2-7; 7 bases align to TRBD1. Germline V gives CDR1 MNHEY, CDR2 SVGEGT. The V gene end was trimmed by 4 bases and the J gene end by 0 bases; junction bases not matched to a gene: 3. The CDR3 runs to 14 residues. The DNA for the CDR3 is TGTGCCAGCAGTTTACAGGGGACCTCCTACGAGCAGTACTTC. Translating gives CASSLQGTSYEQYF.

CDR3 sequence reads: CASSPRGETQYF. CDR3 DNA: TGTGCCAGCAGCCCCCGTGGGGAGACCCAGTACTTC. The chain couples TRBV14 to TRBJ2-5; D gene uncertain. Trimming pared 4 bases from V and 5 bases from J, leaving 8 bases between. Germline V gene sequence: CDR1 SGHDN, CDR2 FVKESK. The CDR3 is 12 amino acids.

CDR3 region: CASRDGIETQYF. CDR3 in DNA: TGTGCCAGCAGGGACGGAATCGAGACCCAGTACTTC. This chain links TRBV3-1 (or the pseudogene TRBV3-2) with TRBJ2-5; D remains unclear. The CDR3 loop spans 12 amino acids. Trimming removed 6 bases from V and 5 bases from J, with 10 bases in between. Germline V CDR1 and CDR2: LGHDT, YNNKEL (reference sequence).

The V call is TRBV18, the J call TRBJ2-2; 9 nucleotides match TRBD1. With V trimmed by 6 bases and J by 7 bases, 15 bases remained unmatched. The CDR3 is made up of 17 amino acids. Germline CDR1 is KGHSH and CDR2 is LQKENI. Written as DNA, the CDR3 is TGTGCCAGCTCCGCTCCCTGGACAGGGGTATTGGTCGGGGAGCTGTTTTTT. It is translated as CASSAPWTGVLVGELFF. The full variable domain, in which reference TRBV18 and TRBJ2-2 provide the parts outside the CDR3, is NAGVMQNPRHLVRRRGQEARLRCSPMKGHSHVYWYRQLPEEGLKFMVYLQKENIIDESGMPKERFSAEFPKEGPSILRIQQVVRGDSAAYFCASSAPWTGVLVGELFFGEGSRLTVL.

This chain links TRBV5-4 with TRBJ2-4, with D unresolved. CDR3 length: 13 residues. V was shortened by 0 bases and J by 8 bases, with 9 bases between the two germline ends. Germline-derived CDR1 and CDR2 are SGHNT and YYREEE (reference sequence). CDR3 sequence: CASSLDAMDIQYF. Here the CDR3 DNA reads TGTGCCAGCAGCTTGGATGCTATGGACATTCAGTACTTC.

The chain carries TRBV6-2 or TRBV6-3 and TRBJ1-2; D may be TRBD1 (6 bases). With 4 bases removed from V and 14 bases from J, the gap between germline ends came to 17 bases. CDR1 is MNHEY, CDR2 SVGEGT, per germline. This CDR3 spans 12 amino acids. For the CDR3, the DNA is TGTGCCAGCAGTTCCCCCCGGACAGTTTGTACCTTC. Its protein product is CASSSPRTVCTF.

The chain combines TRBV7-9 with TRBJ1-6; no firm D call. V lost 1 base and J lost 3, with 4 bases in between. This CDR3 spans 14 amino acids. Germline V CDR1 and CDR2: SEHNR, FQNEAQ (reference sequence). The CDR3 DNA sequence: TGTGCCAGCAGCTTAGTCCTCTATAATTCACCCCTCCACTTT. Protein product: CASSLVLYNSPLHF.

The CDR3 DNA reads as TGTGCCAGCAGCCAAGTGGGCTCTGGGTTCGTAGCCTACAATGAGCAGTTCTTC. Translating it yields CASSQVGSGFVAYNEQFF. V is TRBV4-2 and J is TRBJ2-1; D is unresolved. The CDR3 has 18 amino acids. V lost 1 base and J 2 bases, leaving 18 bases between the germline ends. Germline CDR1 LGHNA, CDR2 YNFKEQ.

The genes are TRBV4-1 and TRBJ2-5; 7 bases fit TRBD1. V lost 3 bases, J lost 4 bases, and 2 bases stayed unmatched. The CDR3 is 13 residues long. The V gene's germline CDR1 is MGHRA and CDR2 YSYEKL. This chain's CDR3 is CASSHPGGETQYF. The CDR3 DNA is TGCGCCAGCAGCCACCCAGGGGGAGAGACCCAGTACTTC.

This rearrangement joins TRBV11-2 to TRBJ1-3; D not resolved. Germline loops: CDR1 SGHAT, CDR2 FQNNGV. CDR3 length: 17 amino acids. V lost 4 bases and J 1 base, leaving 17 bases between the germline ends. CDR3 residues: CASSSTPGSESGNTIYF. CDR3 nucleotides: TGTGCCAGCAGCTCCACACCGGGCTCCGAGTCTGGAAACACCATATATTTT.

V is TRBV3-1 (or the pseudogene TRBV3-2) and J is TRBJ2-7, with a tentative D call TRBD1 (5 bases). Trimming took off 1 base at V and 4 bases at J, with 11 bases between the two ends. In germline, CDR1 is LGHDT, CDR2 YNNKEL (reference sequence). The CDR3 runs to 14 residues. The DNA of the CDR3 is TGTGCCAGCAGCCAAGGCGACAGCCGGTACGAGCAGTACTTC. Translated, it gives CASSQGDSRYEQYF.

This clone was counted once. V and J are TRBV5-6 and TRBJ1-5; D ambiguous. The ends were cut back, 6 bases at V and 3 bases at J, with 13 bases in the middle. The CDR3 is 14 residues long. Germline values: CDR1 SGHDT, CDR2 YYEEEE. The CDR3 protein is CASIPRRNNQPQHF. The CDR3 nucleotides read TGTGCCAGCATCCCCCGCAGGAACAATCAGCCCCAGCATTTT.

The chain couples TRBV29-1 to TRBJ2-7, with D unclear. The germline gives CDR1 SQVTM, CDR2 ANQGSEA. V was trimmed by 6 bases and J by 3 bases, leaving 12 bases between them. The CDR3 consists of 12 residues. CDR3 amino acids: CSVSPSFYEQYF. Here the CDR3 DNA reads TGCAGCGTCTCACCATCCTTCTACGAGCAGTACTTC.

This rearrangement joins TRBV9 to TRBJ1-1, with TRBD1 identical over 7 bases. The junction had 3 bases not matched to a gene; V was cut back by 1 base and J by 6 bases. This CDR3 has 13 residues. Germline CDR1 is SGDLS and CDR2 is YYNGEE. Here the CDR3 reads CASSVSGGAEAFF. The CDR3 nucleotides read TGTGCCAGCAGCGTATCAGGGGGGGCTGAAGCTTTCTTT.

Here the CDR3 reads CASSVEDRQNSPLHF. The CDR3, as DNA: TGTGCCAGCAGCGTAGAGGACAGGCAGAATTCACCCCTCCACTTT. The genes are TRBV9 and TRBJ1-6; 7 positions match TRBD1. The J segment lost 7 bases and the V segment lost 0 bases, leaving 4 bases of the junction unmatched. Germline values: CDR1 SGDLS, CDR2 YYNGEE. CDR3 length: 15 residues.

This sequence joins TRBV4-1 and TRBJ1-1, with 8 bases matching TRBD1. The germline V gene has CDR1 MGHRA and CDR2 YSYEKL. V was pared by 0 bases and J by 4 bases, with 10 bases of the junction left unmatched. This CDR3 comprises 17 residues. The chain's CDR3 is CASSQDPTGARSTEAFF. The DNA for the CDR3 is TGCGCCAGCAGCCAAGACCCGACAGGGGCGCGTTCCACTGAAGCTTTCTTT.

The chain employs TRBV10-3 and TRBJ2-1, with TRBD2 matching 10 bases. Germline CDR1 is ENHRY and CDR2 is SYGVKD. The CDR3 has 16 amino acids. V lost 4 bases to trimming and J lost 5 bases; unmatched junction nucleotides: 8. Here the CDR3 DNA reads TGTGCCATCAGTGGCCGGCAGAGCGGGGGGGACAATGAGCAGTTCTTC. This codes for CAISGRQSGGDNEQFF.

The rearrangement links TRBV3-1 (or the pseudogene TRBV3-2) to TRBJ1-2; D remains ambiguous. V lost 4 bases and J lost 0, with 12 bases in between. The germline V gene has CDR1 LGHDT and CDR2 YNNKEL (reference sequence). This CDR3 contains 15 residues. The CDR3, as DNA: TGTGCCAGCAGCCCAATAGGGCGGACTAACTATGGCTACACCTTC. This gives the protein CASSPIGRTNYGYTF.